Listed here are 27 T cell receptor beta chains from one sample, sequenced in a study of patients and donors after allogeneic stem cell transplantation. TCRdb used MiXCR to reprocess the RT-PCR reads, holding one entry per CDR3 protein. The sample records about 200,000 distinct CDR3 sequences, around two fifths being singletons. Material: blood, either unsorted or a sorted T cell fraction (not recorded which). These receptors all stem from a human donor who was either an allogeneic HSCT recipient or a stem cell or donor lymphocyte infusion donor (not recorded which). It is not recorded whose cells these are; they may come from a transplant donor.

This clonotype was seen more than once but under ten times. The chain is built from TRBV12-3 or TRBV12-4 and TRBJ1-5, with D hard to call. Deletions cut 4 bases from V and 2 bases from J, with 21 bases between. The CDR3 length is 18 residues. The DNA of the CDR3 is TGTGCCAGCAGTTCCTCCCGGGATCGCCCCGGGGGCAATCAGCCCCAGCATTTT. Residues: CASSSSRDRPGGNQPQHF.

This clonotype was picked up a small number of times. The chain recombines TRBV6-5 with TRBJ1-5, with unresolved D. Trimming cost V 10 bases and J 7 bases, with 20 bases left between them. The CDR3 has 14 residues. CDR1 MNHEY and CDR2 SVGAGI come from the germline V gene. The CDR3 loop is CANPSSCMGQPQHF. In DNA form, the CDR3 reads TGTGCCAACCCGAGCAGCTGTATGGGACAGCCCCAGCATTTT.

The J gene is TRBJ1-3, the V gene TRBV6-2 or TRBV6-3, with D perhaps TRBD1 (6 bases). The CDR3 is 14 residues long. V dropped 5 bases and J dropped 0 bases, with 8 bases sitting between them. CDR1 is MNHEY, CDR2 SVGEGT, per germline. The CDR3 region has the DNA TGTGCCAGCAGTGCAGGGGACTCTGGAAACACCATATATTTT. Amino acid sequence: CASSAGDSGNTIYF.

The CDR3 sequence is CASSQDLGQGKLFF. Written as DNA, the CDR3 is TGCGCCAGCAGCCAAGATCTGGGACAAGGAAAACTGTTTTTT. The V gene is TRBV4-1, the J gene TRBJ1-4; D might be TRBD1 (6 bases). This CDR3 contains 14 residues. Per germline, CDR1 MGHRA and CDR2 YSYEKL. Trimming stripped 0 bases from V and 10 bases from J, with 12 bases between.

This clonotype turned up a few times. The chain has TRBV4-2 and TRBJ1-6; D possibly corresponds to TRBD1 (5 bases). Germline V CDR1 and CDR2: LGHNA, YNFKEQ. Trimming shortened V by 0 bases and J by 6 bases, and 9 bases separated the two germline ends. The CDR3 extends over 15 amino acids. The CDR3: CASSQEGVANSPLHF. The CDR3 region has the DNA TGTGCCAGCAGCCAAGAAGGGGTTGCTAATTCACCCCTCCACTTT.

The sample holds a few counts of this clonotype. The chain is built from TRBV20-1 and TRBJ1-1, with D possibly TRBD1 on 5 matching bases. This CDR3 has 14 residues. Germline V gene sequence: CDR1 DFQATT, CDR2 SNEGSKA (reference sequence). In DNA form, the CDR3 reads TGCAGGGGGACGTGGGGCGGGATGAACACTGAAGCTTTCTTT. This sequence encodes CRGTWGGMNTEAFF.

The gene calls are TRBV20-1 and TRBJ1-5; 9 bases agree with TRBD1. The length of the CDR3 is 14 residues. Germline V gene lookup returns CDR1 DFQATT and CDR2 SNEGSKA (reference sequence). V shed 4 bases and J 6 bases; nucleotides not matched to a gene: 7. The CDR3 sequence: CSATRDRVSQPQHF. In DNA form, the CDR3 reads TGCAGTGCTACCCGGGACAGGGTTTCTCAGCCCCAGCATTTT.

V gene TRBV3-1 combines with J gene TRBJ1-2; D is ambiguous. There are 18 residues in the CDR3. The ends were cut back, 6 bases at V and 7 bases at J, with 30 bases in the middle. Germline-derived CDR1 and CDR2 are LGHDT and YNNKEL (reference sequence). The chain's CDR3 is CASSPPSAGISLVSGYTF. The CDR3 coding sequence is TGTGCCAGCAGTCCCCCTTCGGCGGGAATCTCCCTGGTGAGTGGCTACACCTTC.

This clonotype was counted a few times. The chain has TRBV11-2 and TRBJ1-2; 7 nucleotides line up with TRBD1. This CDR3 has 16 amino acids. Germline V gene data show CDR1 as SGHAT and CDR2 as FQNNGV. V shed 5 bases, J shed 7 bases, and the junction held 16 bases outside the gene matches. In DNA form, the CDR3 reads TGTGCCAGCAGCGACGGGACAGACGGCCGTTATAGTGGCTACACCTTC. Residues: CASSDGTDGRYSGYTF.

This clonotype was found once. The chain carries TRBV28 and TRBJ2-5; D may be TRBD1 (8 bases). Germline V gene data show CDR1 as MDHEN and CDR2 as SYDVKM. With 1 base removed from V and 6 bases from J, the gap between germline ends came to 15 bases. CDR3 length: 15 amino acids. For the CDR3, the DNA is TGTGCCAGCAGTTTATTGAACAGGGGGGGAAAGACCCAGTACTTC. Its protein is CASSLLNRGGKTQYF.

This clonotype was counted between two and nine times. The rearrangement links TRBV12-3 or TRBV12-4 to TRBJ1-1; D not resolved. V was shortened by 6 bases and J by 6 bases, with 14 bases between the two germline ends. This CDR3 is built from 13 residues. The DNA for the CDR3 is TGTGCCAGCAGCCCCCGGGGAAGCGCTGAAGCTTTCTTT. This sequence encodes CASSPRGSAEAFF.

CDR3 coding DNA: TGCAGCGTTGGGAGACCGGACGAGCCCCAGCATTTT. This sequence encodes CSVGRPDEPQHF. The chain combines TRBV29-1 with TRBJ1-5; D gene ambiguous. Germline values: CDR1 SQVTM, CDR2 ANQGSEA. This CDR3 is 12 amino acids long. Between the trimmed V and J ends, which lost 4 bases and 8 bases, there was a span of 12 bases.

This rearrangement joins TRBV20-1 to TRBJ2-2; no reliable D call. V lost 1 base to trimming and J lost 0 bases, with 9 bases between them. The CDR3 covers 15 residues. The germline V gene has CDR1 DFQATT and CDR2 SNEGSKA (reference sequence). As DNA, the CDR3 is TGCAGTGCTAGAGCGGATCCCGCGAACACCGGGGAGCTGTTTTTT. Residues: CSARADPANTGELFF.

This sequence joins TRBV12-3 or TRBV12-4 and TRBJ1-1; no clear D. This CDR3 has 13 amino acids. Trimming cost V 2 bases and J 3 bases, with 7 bases left between them. CDR3 sequence: CASSLSSHTEAFF. The CDR3 nucleotides are TGTGCCAGCAGTTTAAGCAGCCACACTGAAGCTTTCTTT.

The chain links TRBV27 to TRBJ2-3; weak D call: TRBD2 (6 bases). The CDR3 spans 15 residues. CDR1 MNHEY and CDR2 SMNVEV come from the germline V gene (reference sequence). V lost 5 bases, J lost 1 base, and 13 bases lay in between. The CDR3 is CASSPPGGRTDTQYF. CDR3 coding DNA: TGTGCCAGCAGTCCTCCCGGGGGTCGCACAGATACGCAGTATTTT.

This chain links TRBV25-1 with TRBJ1-1; D is unclear. V was clipped by 0 bases and J by 3 bases, with 5 bases between them. CDR1 and CDR2 (germline): MGHDK, SYGVNS. The CDR3 runs to 13 residues. CDR3 in DNA: TGTGCCAGCAGTGAATATATTCACACTGAAGCTTTCTTT. It translates to CASSEYIHTEAFF.

The V call is TRBV12-3 or TRBV12-4, the J call TRBJ2-1; no clear D gene. This CDR3 has 13 amino acids. The ends were cut back, 7 bases at V and 4 bases at J, with 11 bases in the middle. The CDR3 coding sequence is TGTGCCAGCACGCGGCTTTCTTACAATGAGCAGTTCTTC. This codes for CASTRLSYNEQFF.

This clonotype has more than one count but fewer than ten. The chain joins TRBV5-1 to TRBJ1-2; D not certain. The CDR3 covers 15 residues. Trimming stripped 3 bases from V and 8 bases from J, with 20 bases between. The germline gives CDR1 SGHRS, CDR2 YFSETQ. CDR3 residues: CASSYRASGARGYTF. The CDR3 region has the DNA TGCGCCAGCAGCTACCGGGCTTCGGGCGCGAGGGGCTACACCTTC. Using reference TRBV5-1 and TRBJ1-2 for the parts outside the CDR3, the full variable domain is KAGVTQTPRYLIKTRGQQVTLSCSPISGHRSVSWYQQTPGQGLQFLFEYFSETQRNKGNFPGRFSGRQFSNSRSEMNVSTLELGDSALYLCASSYRASGARGYTFGSGTRLTVV.

The chain joins TRBV25-1 to TRBJ1-4; weak D call: TRBD1 (6 bases). Germline loops: CDR1 MGHDK, CDR2 SYGVNS. The length of the CDR3 is 15 residues. Trimming shortened V by 4 bases and J by 7 bases, and 16 bases separated the two germline ends. CDR3 in amino acids: CASSGAGGLGEKLFF. The CDR3 nucleotides read TGTGCCAGCAGTGGTGCGGGGGGGCTTGGTGAAAAACTGTTTTTT.

V gene TRBV11-2 combines with J gene TRBJ1-5; D is uncertain. V lost 2 bases and J lost 5, with 7 bases in between. The CDR3 runs 13 residues. The germline gives CDR1 SGHAT, CDR2 FQNNGV. CDR3 sequence (DNA): TGTGCCAGCAGCTTAAGGGTTGATCAGCCCCAGCATTTT. It is translated as CASSLRVDQPQHF.

This chain links TRBV24-1 with TRBJ2-3; 9 positions match TRBD2. V dropped 3 bases and J dropped 2; count of bases not matched to a gene: 8. The germline CDR1 and CDR2 sequences are KGHDR and SFDVKD. CDR3 size: 17 residues. CDR3 in amino acids: CATSDPLAGATTDTQYF. The CDR3 DNA follows: TGTGCCACCAGTGATCCGTTAGCGGGGGCCACCACAGATACGCAGTATTTT.

The chain combines TRBV5-1 with TRBJ1-1; D unclear. CDR1 SGHRS and CDR2 YFSETQ come from the germline V gene. The CDR3 spans 15 residues. V was cut by 1 base and J by 1 base, with 11 bases left in between. The CDR3 DNA sequence: TGCGCCAGCAGCTTGTATTTCGACGGGAACACTGAAGCTTTCTTT. Translation: CASSLYFDGNTEAFF.

A few counts support this clonotype. The genes are TRBV5-5 and TRBJ1-2; 7 bases match TRBD1. The CDR3 spans 16 residues. Germline V gives CDR1 SGHKS, CDR2 YYEKEE (reference sequence). The V and J ends lost 0 bases and 4 bases, in that order; junction bases with no gene match: 9. CDR3 residues: CASSLAIQGGVYGYTF. In DNA form, the CDR3 reads TGTGCCAGCAGCTTGGCCATACAAGGGGGCGTCTATGGCTACACCTTC.

This sequence joins TRBV5-1 and TRBJ2-1; D may match TRBD1 or TRBD2 (5 bases each). CDR3 length: 17 residues. From germline, CDR1 is SGHRS and CDR2 YFSETQ. V was trimmed by 2 bases and J by 1 base, leaving 16 bases between them. CDR3 sequence (DNA): TGCGCCAGCAGCTTTACTCCGGGGCCGGTTTCCTACAATGAGCAGTTCTTC. Translating gives CASSFTPGPVSYNEQFF.

This clonotype was seen a few times. The J gene is TRBJ1-5, the V gene TRBV20-1, with 9 bases lining up with TRBD1. From germline, CDR1 is DFQATT and CDR2 SNEGSKA (reference sequence). V lost 4 bases, J lost 7 bases, and 11 bases stayed unmatched. The CDR3 runs to 15 residues. The CDR3 sequence: CSATAPQGAKQPQHF. The CDR3, as DNA: TGCAGTGCTACCGCCCCACAGGGGGCCAAGCAGCCCCAGCATTTT.

The chain is built from TRBV4-3 and TRBJ1-6, with a possible D match to TRBD1 (6 bases). The CDR3 has 16 residues. The germline V gene encodes CDR1 LGHNA and CDR2 YSLEER. V was shortened by 4 bases and J by 3 bases, with 13 bases between the two germline ends. The CDR3 sequence is CASSLRQAYYNSPLHF. CDR3 DNA sequence: TGCGCCAGCAGCCTCCGACAGGCGTACTATAATTCACCCCTCCACTTT.

This clonotype was counted a few times. V gene TRBV28 combines with J gene TRBJ2-7; D ambiguous. Trimming shortened V by 5 bases and J by 7 bases, and 9 bases separated the two germline ends. There are 11 residues in the CDR3. CDR1 and CDR2 (germline): MDHEN, SYDVKM. Here the CDR3 reads CASSTYREQYF. DNA of the CDR3: TGTGCCAGCAGTACGTACAGAGAGCAGTACTTC.